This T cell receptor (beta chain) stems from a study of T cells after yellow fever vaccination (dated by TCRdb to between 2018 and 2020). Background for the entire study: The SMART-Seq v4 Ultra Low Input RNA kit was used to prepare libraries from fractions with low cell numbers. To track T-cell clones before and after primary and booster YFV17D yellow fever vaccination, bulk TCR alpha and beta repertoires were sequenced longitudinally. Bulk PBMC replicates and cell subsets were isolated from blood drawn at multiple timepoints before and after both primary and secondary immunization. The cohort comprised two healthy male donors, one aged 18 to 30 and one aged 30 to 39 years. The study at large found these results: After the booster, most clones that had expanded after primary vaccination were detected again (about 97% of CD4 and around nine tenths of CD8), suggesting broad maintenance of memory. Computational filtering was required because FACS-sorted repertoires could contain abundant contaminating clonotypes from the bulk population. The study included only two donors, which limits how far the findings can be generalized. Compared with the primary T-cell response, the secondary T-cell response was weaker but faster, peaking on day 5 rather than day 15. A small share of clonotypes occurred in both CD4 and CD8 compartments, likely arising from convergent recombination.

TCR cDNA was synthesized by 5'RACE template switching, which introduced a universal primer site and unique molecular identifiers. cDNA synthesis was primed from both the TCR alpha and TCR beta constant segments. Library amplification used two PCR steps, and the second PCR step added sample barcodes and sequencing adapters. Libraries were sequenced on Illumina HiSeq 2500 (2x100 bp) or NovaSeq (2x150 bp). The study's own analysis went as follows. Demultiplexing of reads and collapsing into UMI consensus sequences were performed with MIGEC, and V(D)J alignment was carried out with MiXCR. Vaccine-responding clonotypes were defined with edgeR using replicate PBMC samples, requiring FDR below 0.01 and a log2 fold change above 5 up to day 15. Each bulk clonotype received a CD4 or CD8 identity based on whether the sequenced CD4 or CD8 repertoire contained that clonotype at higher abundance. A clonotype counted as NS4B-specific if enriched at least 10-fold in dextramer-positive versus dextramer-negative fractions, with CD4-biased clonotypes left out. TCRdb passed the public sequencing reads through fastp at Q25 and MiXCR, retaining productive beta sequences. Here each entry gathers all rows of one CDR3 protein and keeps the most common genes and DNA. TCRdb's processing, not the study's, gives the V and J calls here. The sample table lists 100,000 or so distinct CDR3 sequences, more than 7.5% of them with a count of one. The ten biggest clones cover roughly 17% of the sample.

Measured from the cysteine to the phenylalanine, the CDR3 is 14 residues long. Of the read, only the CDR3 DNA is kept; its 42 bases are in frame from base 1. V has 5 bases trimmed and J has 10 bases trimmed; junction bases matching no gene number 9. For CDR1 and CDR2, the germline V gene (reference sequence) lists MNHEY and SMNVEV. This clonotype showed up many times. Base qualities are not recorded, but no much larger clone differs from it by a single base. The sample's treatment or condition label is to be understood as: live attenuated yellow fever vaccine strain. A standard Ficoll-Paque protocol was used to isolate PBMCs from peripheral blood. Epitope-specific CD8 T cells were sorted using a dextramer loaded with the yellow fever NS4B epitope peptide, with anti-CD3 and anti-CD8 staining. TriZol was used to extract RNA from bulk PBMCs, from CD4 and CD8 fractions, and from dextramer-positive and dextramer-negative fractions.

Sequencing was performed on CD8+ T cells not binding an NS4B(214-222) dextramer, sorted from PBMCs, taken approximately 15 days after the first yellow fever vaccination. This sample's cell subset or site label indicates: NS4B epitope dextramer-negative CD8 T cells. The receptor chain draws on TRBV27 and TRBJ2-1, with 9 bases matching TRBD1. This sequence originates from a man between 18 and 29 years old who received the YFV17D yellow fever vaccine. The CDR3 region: CASSPGQGMWEQFF. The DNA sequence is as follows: TGTGCCAGCAGTCCGGGACAGGGAATGTGGGAGCAGTTCTTC.